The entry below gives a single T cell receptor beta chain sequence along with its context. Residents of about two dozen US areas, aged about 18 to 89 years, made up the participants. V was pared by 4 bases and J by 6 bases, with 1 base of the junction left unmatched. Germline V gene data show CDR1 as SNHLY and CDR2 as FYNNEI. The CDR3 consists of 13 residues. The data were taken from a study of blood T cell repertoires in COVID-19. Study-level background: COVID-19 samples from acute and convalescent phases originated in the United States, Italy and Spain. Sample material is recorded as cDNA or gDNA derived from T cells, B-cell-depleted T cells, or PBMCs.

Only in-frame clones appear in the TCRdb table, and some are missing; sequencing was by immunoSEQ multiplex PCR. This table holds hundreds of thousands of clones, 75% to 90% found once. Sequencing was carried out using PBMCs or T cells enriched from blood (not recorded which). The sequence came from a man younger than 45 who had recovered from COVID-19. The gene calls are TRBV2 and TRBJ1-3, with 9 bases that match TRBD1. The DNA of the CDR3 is TGTGCCAGCAGTGCACAGGGGGCAAACACCATATATTTT. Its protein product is CASSAQGANTIYF.